A single sample gave rise to the 27 T cell receptor beta chains below, sequenced in a study of T cell repertoires in cytomegalovirus infection. TCRdb passed the reads through MiXCR, listing each CDR3 protein once. The sample carries around 450,000 distinct CDR3 sequences, about a third recorded once. The source material was PBMCs. These receptors came from a human donor in good health (CMV status not recorded). Some clones in this sample may be carry-over from other donors' samples.

This clonotype was recorded many times. V gene TRBV7-3 combines with J gene TRBJ1-2; D unresolved. The V gene lost 6 bases and the J gene lost 1 base, with 12 bases spanning the gap. Germline V gene sequence: CDR1 SGHTA, CDR2 FQGTGA. The CDR3 is 14 residues long. The CDR3 sequence is CASSLDGRNYGYTF. The DNA of the CDR3 is TGTGCCAGCAGTCTGGACGGACGTAACTATGGCTACACCTTC.

This clonotype was counted only a few times. The V and J genes are TRBV11-2 and TRBJ2-5; D is unclear. The germline V gene has CDR1 SGHAT and CDR2 FQNNGV. Trimming took 4 bases from V and 2 from J, leaving 11 bases between them. There are 14 residues in the CDR3. CDR3 in amino acids: CASSSGRRQETQYF. The CDR3 nucleotides are TGTGCCAGCAGCTCCGGGCGTCGGCAAGAGACCCAGTACTTC.

This clonotype was counted many times. This chain joins TRBV7-2 and TRBJ1-5; no definite D call. In germline, CDR1 is SGHTA, CDR2 FQGNSA. Trimming stripped 2 bases from V and 5 bases from J, with 7 bases between. CDR3 length: 13 amino acids. CDR3 DNA sequence: TGTGCCAGCAGCTTAAAGGGTCATCAGCCCCAGCATTTT. It codes for CASSLKGHQPQHF.

This clonotype was detected only once. With a much larger clone just one base away, this may be a read error. CDR3 sequence reads: CASSFTVSYEQDF. The DNA for the CDR3 is TGTGCCAGCAGTTTTACCGTCTCCTACGAGCAGGACTTC. The gene calls are TRBV12-3 or TRBV12-4 and TRBJ2-7; D uncertain. The CDR3 length is 13 residues.

Only a few counts were recorded for this clonotype. The rearrangement links TRBV6-2 or TRBV6-3 to TRBJ1-5, with a weak D call TRBD1 (5 bases). Germline V gene data show CDR1 as MNHEY and CDR2 as SVGEGT. This CDR3 spans 15 amino acids. V dropped 6 bases and J dropped 4 bases, with 16 bases sitting between them. The CDR3 DNA reads TGTGCCAGCAGACCTTCGGGTACAGGAAATCAGCCCCAGCATTTT. It translates to CASRPSGTGNQPQHF.

In its sample, this clonotype was seen a few times. The chain uses TRBV19 and TRBJ2-1; 8 nucleotides match TRBD2. The V segment lost 2 bases and the J segment 6 bases; nucleotides outside the gene matches: 6. This CDR3 contains 15 residues. Germline CDR1 and CDR2: LNHDA and SQIVND (reference sequence). The CDR3: CASSIRAGGPNEQFF. The CDR3 nucleotides are TGTGCCAGTAGTATACGGGCGGGGGGACCCAATGAGCAGTTCTTC.

This clonotype was seen a handful of times. The chain links TRBV19 to TRBJ2-4, with 8 bases matching TRBD1. The CDR3 length is 15 residues. CDR1 and CDR2 (germline): LNHDA, SQIVND (reference sequence). V lost 1 base, J lost 9 bases, and 8 bases stayed unmatched. The CDR3: CASSIAGTGFSIQYF. CDR3 DNA sequence: TGTGCCAGTAGTATAGCTGGGACAGGTTTCAGCATTCAGTACTTC.

The rearrangement uses TRBV11-2 and TRBJ1-3; no firm D call. Trimming stripped 1 base from V and 0 bases from J, with 7 bases between. Germline values: CDR1 SGHAT, CDR2 FQNNGV. This CDR3 contains 15 residues. The CDR3 bases are TGTGCCAGCAGCTTAGCAGTAACCTCTGGAAACACCATATATTTT. Its translation is CASSLAVTSGNTIYF.

This clonotype was found once. A far larger clone differs by one base, so this is likely a read error. The conserved phenylalanine or tryptophan normally closing the CDR3 is absent here, so this likely arose from a read error. The gene calls are TRBV7-6 and TRBJ2-7; unclear D gene. CDR3 length equals 11 residues. With 1 base removed from V and 5 bases from J, the gap between germline ends came to 3 bases. CDR1 is SGHVS, CDR2 FNYEAQ, per germline. In DNA form, the CDR3 reads TGTGCCAGCAGCTTAGGGGACGAGCAGTACTAC. Translation gives CASSLGDEQYY.

The V call is TRBV5-4, the J call TRBJ1-3; D is unresolved. Germline V gene data show CDR1 as SGHNT and CDR2 as YYREEE (reference sequence). The CDR3 sequence is 14 residues long. V was shortened by 6 bases and J by 0 bases, with 10 bases between the two germline ends. As DNA, the CDR3 is TGTGCCAGCAACCTCATGGACTCTGGAAACACCATATATTTT. It is translated as CASNLMDSGNTIYF.

Concerning this clonotype: With a much larger clone just one base away, this may be a read error. This CDR3 fails to terminate in the conserved phenylalanine or tryptophan, so it likely reflects a read error. The rearrangement uses TRBV7-2 and TRBJ2-7; 11 nucleotides align to TRBD1. CDR1 and CDR2 from the germline V gene are SGHTA and FQGNSA. The CDR3 covers 15 residues. V lost 4 bases to trimming and J lost 2 bases; unmatched junction nucleotides: 4. CDR3: CASSSAGQGAYEQYL. CDR3 DNA sequence: TGTGCCAGCAGCTCCGCGGGACAGGGGGCCTACGAGCAGTACTTA.

This clonotype showed up just a few times. The genes are TRBV11-2 and TRBJ2-7; 7 positions agree with TRBD1. Germline CDR1 and CDR2: SGHAT and FQNNGV. V shed 5 bases and J 2 bases; nucleotides not matched to a gene: 6. The CDR3 sequence is 14 residues long. In DNA, the CDR3 is TGTGCCAGCAGCCTGGACAGGACGCCCTACGAGCAGTACTTC. Its translation is CASSLDRTPYEQYF.

This clonotype has just a few counts. This rearrangement joins TRBV12-3 or TRBV12-4 to TRBJ1-6, with 8 nucleotides matching TRBD1. Trimming cost V 7 bases and J 3 bases; bases outside gene matches: 5. The length of the CDR3 is 15 residues. DNA for the CDR3: TGTGCCAGCAAGCCTGGACAGGGCTATAATTCACCCCTCCACTTT. This gives the protein CASKPGQGYNSPLHF.

J is TRBJ2-5 and V is TRBV28; TRBD1 agrees at 8 bases. Germline lookup yields CDR1 MDHEN and CDR2 SYDVKM. The CDR3 loop spans 14 amino acids. Trimming cost V 6 bases and J 9 bases; bases outside gene matches: 12. CDR3 in DNA: TGTGCCAGCAGCCACGACGGGACAGGAGATGCCCAGTACTTC. Protein product: CASSHDGTGDAQYF.

V gene TRBV20-1 combines with J gene TRBJ1-2; tentatively, D is TRBD1 (5 bases). The CDR3 sequence is 12 residues long. V lost 0 bases to trimming and J lost 8 bases, with 10 bases between them. In germline, CDR1 is DFQATT, CDR2 SNEGSKA (reference sequence). The CDR3, as DNA: TGCAGTGCTAGAGATCAGGGTGAGGGCTACACCTTC. Protein product: CSARDQGEGYTF.

The chain uses TRBV5-1 and TRBJ2-1; 9 nucleotides line up with TRBD2. There are 15 residues in the CDR3. V lost 2 bases to trimming and J lost 9 bases; unmatched junction nucleotides: 9. The germline CDR1 and CDR2 sequences are SGHRS and YFSETQ. The CDR3 region has the DNA TGCGCCAGCAGCTTATCCAGCGGGGGGAAATTTGAGCAGTTCTTC. Its protein product is CASSLSSGGKFEQFF. Full variable domain (remainder filled in from reference TRBV5-1 and TRBJ2-1): KAGVTQTPRYLIKTRGQQVTLSCSPISGHRSVSWYQQTPGQGLQFLFEYFSETQRNKGNFPGRFSGRQFSNSRSEMNVSTLELGDSALYLCASSLSSGGKFEQFFGPGTRLTVL.

This clonotype was detected ten times or more. The chain joins TRBV20-1 to TRBJ2-1; D gene uncertain. Germline V gene sequence: CDR1 DFQATT, CDR2 SNEGSKA (reference sequence). This CDR3 is built from 13 residues. Between the trimmed V and J ends, which lost 3 bases and 3 bases, there was a span of 9 bases. The CDR3 DNA sequence: TGCAGTGCTAGGGCTAGGTTCTACAATGAGCAGTTCTTC. This translates into CSARARFYNEQFF.

In this sample, this clonotype turned up a few times. The chain recombines TRBV7-3 with TRBJ2-1; 13 bases align to TRBD2. V lost 5 bases to trimming and J lost 7 bases; unmatched junction nucleotides: 8. The germline CDR1 and CDR2 sequences are SGHTA and FQGTGA. CDR3 size: 16 residues. CDR3 nucleotides: TGTGCCAGCAGCCCCACCGGACTAGCGGGGGTGAATGAGCAGTTCTTC. Its translation: CASSPTGLAGVNEQFF.

This clonotype was seen a few times. Written as DNA, the CDR3 is TGTGCCAGCAGGGGGGTCACCTACAATGAGCAGTTCTTC. It yields the protein CASRGVTYNEQFF. This chain links TRBV6-1 with TRBJ2-1; D possibly uses TRBD1 or TRBD2 (5 bases each). V was pared by 6 bases and J by 2 bases, with 8 bases between. This CDR3 has 13 residues. Germline CDR1 MNHNS, CDR2 SASEGT.

The CDR3 DNA follows: TGCAGTGCTCCGACTAGCGGGGGGGCGAATGAGCAGTTCTTC. It encodes CSAPTSGGANEQFF. V gene TRBV20-1 combines with J gene TRBJ2-1; 14 bases agree with TRBD2. Germline values: CDR1 DFQATT, CDR2 SNEGSKA (reference sequence). The junction had 4 bases not matched to a gene; V was cut back by 5 bases and J by 7 bases. This CDR3 is built from 14 residues.

Notes on this clonotype: A much larger clone differs by one base, so this may be a read error. The J gene is TRBJ2-7, the V gene TRBV7-2; D call uncertain. CDR3 length: 14 residues. Germline CDR1 reads SGHTA; CDR2 reads FQGNSA. Deletions cut 5 bases from V and 5 bases from J, with 16 bases between. CDR3 residues: CASSKSHWGDEQYF. In DNA form, the CDR3 reads TGTGCCAGCAGCAAGTCTCACTGGGGTGACGAGCAGTACTTC.

The sample holds a few counts of this clonotype. The rearrangement links TRBV4-1 to TRBJ2-7; 9 bases align to TRBD1. V gave up 3 bases and J gave up 2 bases; unmatched junction bases: 11. This CDR3 spans 17 amino acids. The germline CDR1 and CDR2 sequences are MGHRA and YSYEKL. CDR3 DNA: TGCGCCAGCAGCCAGCGGCTCGACAGGGGGGGTCCCTACGAGCAGTACTTC. It specifies CASSQRLDRGGPYEQYF.

This clonotype was counted many times. The chain links TRBV4-3 to TRBJ2-5, with 11 bases aligning to TRBD2. V dropped 1 base and J dropped 6; count of bases not matched to a gene: 1. CDR3 length equals 14 residues. Germline lookup yields CDR1 LGHNA and CDR2 YSLEER. CDR3 nucleotide sequence: TGCGCCAGCAGCCAAGGACTAGCGGGGAAGACCCAGTACTTC. Protein product: CASSQGLAGKTQYF.

This clonotype was counted only a few times. This chain uses TRBV19 with TRBJ1-2; 10 nucleotides agree with TRBD1. The ends lost 5 bases at V and 4 bases at J; junction bases unmatched: 10. Germline-derived CDR1 and CDR2 are LNHDA and SQIVND (reference sequence). This CDR3 is built from 16 residues. For the CDR3, the DNA is TGTGCCAGTAGTGCCGCCCCGGGACAGGGGTTCTATGGCTACACCTTC. Its protein product is CASSAAPGQGFYGYTF.

In this sample, this clonotype turned up a few times. This chain's CDR3 is CSARSASPEFNSPLHF. In DNA form, the CDR3 reads TGCAGTGCTAGGTCGGCGTCACCAGAGTTTAATTCACCCCTCCACTTT. This chain connects TRBV20-1 to TRBJ1-6; no reliable D call. This CDR3 has 16 residues. The germline V gene has CDR1 DFQATT and CDR2 SNEGSKA (reference sequence). Between the trimmed V and J ends, which lost 3 bases and 6 bases, there was a span of 18 bases.

On this clonotype itself: A much larger clone lies one base from this, so it may be a read error. The CDR3 loop is CASSSLLPGYVYTF. The CDR3 bases are TGTGCCAGCAGTTCACTACTCCCGGGCTATGTCTACACCTTC. This sequence joins TRBV12-3 or TRBV12-4 and TRBJ1-2, with D hard to call. The CDR3 length is 14 residues.

The chain has TRBV18 and TRBJ1-2; D is ambiguous. CDR1 and CDR2 (germline): KGHSH, LQKENI. The V end lost 2 bases, the J end lost 3 bases, and 7 bases lay between the germline ends. The CDR3 sequence is 13 residues long. CDR3 region: CASSPRRDYGYTF. CDR3 nucleotide sequence: TGTGCCAGCTCACCAAGAAGGGACTATGGCTACACCTTC. The entire variable domain, with the rest obtained from reference TRBV18 and TRBJ1-2, is as follows: NAGVMQNPRHLVRRRGQEARLRCSPMKGHSHVYWYRQLPEEGLKFMVYLQKENIIDESGMPKERFSAEFPKEGPSILRIQQVVRGDSAAYFCASSPRRDYGYTFGSGTRLTVV.